This passage covers 22 T cell receptor beta chains from one sample sequenced in a study of T-cell memory formation after mild COVID-19. TCRdb ran MiXCR on the 5' RACE reads and lists one entry per CDR3 protein. The sample consists of about 250,000 distinct CDR3 sequences, approximately 16% of them appearing once. Sequencing used PBMCs or a T cell subset sorted from them (not recorded which). These receptors all stem from a man aged 18 to 30 who had mild COVID-19 (a few samples of this study predate the infection). Cell type and time point are not known.

The V gene is TRBV20-1, the J gene TRBJ2-7; D possibly matches TRBD1 or TRBD2 (5 bases each). CDR1 is DFQATT, CDR2 SNEGSKA, per germline (reference sequence). This CDR3 contains 12 residues. The ends were cut back, 7 bases at V and 4 bases at J, with 14 bases in the middle. The CDR3 DNA sequence: TGCAGTGTACTGGGACCACGATACGAGCAGTACTTC. Its protein is CSVLGPRYEQYF.

V is TRBV7-2 and J is TRBJ1-1; 7 bases align to TRBD1. Germline CDR1 reads SGHTA; CDR2 reads FQGNSA. After removal of 5 bases from V and 1 base from J, the junction contained 7 bases not matched to a gene. The CDR3 covers 15 residues. CDR3 DNA sequence: TGTGCCAGCAGCCTCGGGACAGTCAAGAACACTGAAGCTTTCTTT. It encodes CASSLGTVKNTEAFF.

The V and J genes are TRBV28 and TRBJ2-7, with D perhaps matching TRBD1 (6 bases). The V and J ends lost 6 bases and 5 bases respectively, with 20 bases between them. This CDR3 spans 15 amino acids. From germline, CDR1 is MDHEN and CDR2 SYDVKM. CDR3 bases: TGTGCCAGCAGGATACTTACAGGGTATACCCACGAGCAGTACGTC. Translated: CASRILTGYTHEQYV.

This chain connects TRBV7-2 to TRBJ1-6, with D possibly being TRBD1 (5 bases). The V gene lost 4 bases and the J gene lost 1 base, with 14 bases spanning the gap. The germline V gene has CDR1 SGHTA and CDR2 FQGNSA. The CDR3 spans 17 residues. The CDR3 sequence is CASSSRPGRSYNSPLHF. The CDR3 DNA reads TGTGCCAGCAGCTCGAGACCAGGGCGTTCCTATAATTCACCCCTCCACTTT.

This clonotype was seen only a few times. The chain joins TRBV13 to TRBJ2-7, with 7 nucleotides matching TRBD1. V trimming: 5 bases; J trimming: 2 bases; junction bases outside the gene matches: 3. The CDR3 runs 13 residues. The germline V gene has CDR1 PRHDT and CDR2 FYEKMQ (reference sequence). In DNA, the CDR3 is TGTGCCAGCAGCCGGGACAGCACCTACGAGCAGTACTTC. Amino acid sequence: CASSRDSTYEQYF.

The CDR3 loop is CANTKKNTGELFF. The CDR3 DNA reads TGTGCCAACACGAAGAAGAACACCGGGGAGCTGTTTTTT. This chain joins TRBV12-3 or TRBV12-4 and TRBJ2-2, with unresolved D. The CDR3 has 13 amino acids. Deletions cut 10 bases from V and 1 base from J, with 10 bases between.

The CDR3 nucleotides are TGTGCCAGCAGCTTACGGCAGGTTAAAATGAACACTGAAGCTTTCTTT. Its protein product is CASSLRQVKMNTEAFF. V is TRBV11-2 and J is TRBJ1-1; no clear D gene. The CDR3 has 16 amino acids. Germline CDR1 is SGHAT and CDR2 is FQNNGV. Trimming shortened V by 2 bases and J by 0 bases, and 13 bases separated the two germline ends.

This chain connects TRBV15 to TRBJ1-2; D is undetermined. CDR1 and CDR2 (germline): LNHNV, YYDKDF (reference sequence). V was cut by 5 bases and J by 2 bases, with 12 bases left in between. The CDR3 has 14 residues. CDR3 in DNA: TGTGCCACCAGCCTGGTCCGCAGAAACTATGGCTACACCTTC. It encodes CATSLVRRNYGYTF.

The J gene is TRBJ2-3, the V gene TRBV5-4; TRBD1 aligns across 8 bases. The V and J ends lost 3 bases and 4 bases, in that order; junction bases with no gene match: 13. This CDR3 is built from 17 residues. Germline V gene sequence: CDR1 SGHNT, CDR2 YYREEE (reference sequence). The CDR3 sequence: CASSSTLSRGRADTQYF. The CDR3 DNA is TGTGCCAGCAGCTCAACCTTATCCAGGGGGCGCGCAGATACGCAGTATTTT.

This clonotype was counted a few times. The V and J genes are TRBV10-3 and TRBJ2-1, with D tentatively TRBD1 (6 bases). The CDR3 covers 16 residues. Germline V lookup: CDR1 ENHRY, CDR2 SYGVKD. Trimming removed 6 bases from V and 7 bases from J, with 22 bases in between. The CDR3 DNA reads as TGTGCCATCAGGCCGGGGTTGGGGACAACCGCGAATGAGCAGTTCTTC. The encoded protein is CAIRPGLGTTANEQFF.

V and J are TRBV7-8 and TRBJ2-3; 15 bases are a match to TRBD2. Germline CDR1 reads SGHVS; CDR2 reads FQNEAQ. The CDR3 has 17 residues. The junction had 4 bases not matched to a gene; V was cut back by 4 bases and J by 2 bases. The DNA for the CDR3 is TGTGCCAGCAGCTCTGGGACTAGCGGGGGGCTCACAGATACGCAGTATTTT. The encoded protein is CASSSGTSGGLTDTQYF.

This clonotype was observed a few times. V and J are TRBV9 and TRBJ1-2; D ambiguous. The germline V and J ends were trimmed by 4 bases and 3 bases, with 13 bases remaining between them. The V gene's germline CDR1 is SGDLS and CDR2 YYNGEE. The CDR3 extends over 14 amino acids. The CDR3 bases are TGTGCCAGCAGCCCTACGGGGTGGGACTATGGCTACACCTTC. It codes for CASSPTGWDYGYTF.

The table lists this clonotype with a few counts. The gene calls are TRBV20-1 and TRBJ2-1; 9 bases map to TRBD2. V shed 4 bases and J 0 bases; nucleotides not matched to a gene: 4. This CDR3 region has 15 residues. Per germline, CDR1 DFQATT and CDR2 SNEGSKA (reference sequence). CDR3 in DNA: TGCAGTGCTAACATAGCGGGGGACTCCTACAATGAGCAGTTCTTC. It codes for CSANIAGDSYNEQFF.

The chain links TRBV2 to TRBJ1-1; D might be TRBD1 (5 bases). This CDR3 has 14 amino acids. V was shortened by 6 bases and J by 1 base, with 12 bases between the two germline ends. Germline values: CDR1 SNHLY, CDR2 FYNNEI. CDR3 in amino acids: CASRAGPRNTEAFF. For the CDR3, the DNA is TGTGCCAGCAGGGCGGGACCGAGGAACACTGAAGCTTTCTTT.

In its sample, this clonotype was seen many times. The J gene is TRBJ1-6, the V gene TRBV6-5; D call uncertain. V was trimmed by 10 bases and J by 4 bases, leaving 8 bases between them. The germline CDR1 and CDR2 sequences are MNHEY and SVGAGI. CDR3 length: 12 amino acids. The CDR3 nucleotides read TGTGCCACCCGGGCGTATAATTCACCCCTCCACTTT. It is translated as CATRAYNSPLHF.

The chain has TRBV4-3 and TRBJ2-3, with TRBD2 matching 9 bases. This CDR3 spans 18 amino acids. J was trimmed by 1 base and V by 4 bases; bases with no gene match: 12. The germline CDR1 and CDR2 sequences are LGHNA and YSLEER. The CDR3 DNA is TGCGCCAGCAGCCCGCGGACTGGCGGGGGGGCCGGCACAGATACGCAGTATTTT. As protein: CASSPRTGGGAGTDTQYF.

This clonotype has only a few counts. J is TRBJ1-2 and V is TRBV9; D not certain. The CDR3 is 14 amino acids. Looked up from germline, CDR1 is SGDLS and CDR2 is YYNGEE. V gave up 0 bases and J gave up 1 base, with 7 bases separating them. The CDR3 reads CASSVGVINYGYTF. In DNA form, the CDR3 reads TGTGCCAGCAGCGTAGGGGTCATTAACTATGGCTACACCTTC.

This sequence joins TRBV7-2 and TRBJ1-5, with D uncertain. The germline V gene has CDR1 SGHTA and CDR2 FQGNSA. Trimming cost V 5 bases and J 3 bases, with 5 bases left between them. CDR3 size: 12 residues. This chain's CDR3 is CASSVYNQPQHF. DNA for the CDR3: TGTGCCAGCAGCGTTTACAATCAGCCCCAGCATTTT.

This clonotype was found many times. This sequence joins TRBV5-1 and TRBJ1-2; TRBD1 is a possible D gene (6 bases). Trimming pared 4 bases from V and 0 bases from J, leaving 13 bases between. The germline V gene encodes CDR1 SGHRS and CDR2 YFSETQ. This CDR3 region has 15 residues. The CDR3 DNA reads as TGCGCCAGCAGCATCCAGGGACAAGCTAACTATGGCTACACCTTC. Its protein is CASSIQGQANYGYTF.

This chain's CDR3 is CAISESVAGAYNEQFF. The CDR3 nucleotides are TGTGCCATCAGTGAGTCTGTCGCCGGGGCGTACAATGAGCAGTTCTTC. The gene calls are TRBV10-3 and TRBJ2-1; possibly TRBD1 or TRBD2 for D (5 bases each). Germline V gene lookup returns CDR1 ENHRY and CDR2 SYGVKD. Trimming cost V 0 bases and J 4 bases, with 13 bases left between them. CDR3 size: 16 residues.

The DNA of the CDR3 is TGTGCCAGCAGCCCGCGGGAGGGTAGGGAGACCCAGTACTTC. Translating it yields CASSPREGRETQYF. The J gene is TRBJ2-5, the V gene TRBV11-2, with 9 bases fitting TRBD2. J was trimmed by 5 bases and V by 5 bases; bases with no gene match: 6. The CDR3 length is 14 residues. Germline loops: CDR1 SGHAT, CDR2 FQNNGV.

The chain is built from TRBV4-1 and TRBJ2-7; TRBD1 aligns across 9 bases. Per the germline V gene, CDR1 is MGHRA and CDR2 is YSYEKL. The J segment lost 3 bases and the V segment lost 4 bases, leaving 4 bases of the junction unmatched. The CDR3 is 14 amino acids. CDR3 nucleotide sequence: TGCGCCAGCAGCCCTCCGGGACAGGGCTACGAGCAGTACTTC. This encodes CASSPPGQGYEQYF.